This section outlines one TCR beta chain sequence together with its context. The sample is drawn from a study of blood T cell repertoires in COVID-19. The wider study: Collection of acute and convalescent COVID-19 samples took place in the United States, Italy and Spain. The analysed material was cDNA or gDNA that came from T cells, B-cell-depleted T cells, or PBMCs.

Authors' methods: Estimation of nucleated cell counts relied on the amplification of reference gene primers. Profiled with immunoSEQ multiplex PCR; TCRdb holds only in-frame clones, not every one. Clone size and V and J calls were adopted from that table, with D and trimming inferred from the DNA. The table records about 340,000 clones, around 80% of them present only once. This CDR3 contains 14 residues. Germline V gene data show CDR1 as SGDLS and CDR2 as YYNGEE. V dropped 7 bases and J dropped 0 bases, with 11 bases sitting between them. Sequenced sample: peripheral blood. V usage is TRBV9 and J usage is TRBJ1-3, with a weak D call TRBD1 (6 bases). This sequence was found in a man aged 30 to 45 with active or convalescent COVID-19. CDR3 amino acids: CASGDTDSGNTIYF. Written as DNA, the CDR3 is TGTGCCAGCGGGGACACGGACTCTGGAAACACCATATATTTT.